Here is one T cell receptor beta chain with its context. Per the original methods: Estimation of nucleated cell counts was performed using reference gene primer amplification. Generated by immunoSEQ multiplex PCR, the TCRdb table keeps only in-frame clones and is missing some. The DNA was the basis for D and trimming; V, J and clone size are from that table. The sample lists roughly 52,000 clones, about 83% occurring once. The sample belongs to a study of blood T cell repertoires in COVID-19. Study details: The samples span acute and convalescent COVID-19 from the United States, Italy and Spain. The analysed material was cDNA or gDNA that came from T cells, B-cell-depleted T cells, or PBMCs.

Material for sequencing was peripheral blood. The receptor comes from a woman of 80 years or more with acute or convalescent COVID-19.

CDR3 residues: CASRGGGLVNEQFF. CDR3 sequence (DNA): TGTGCCAGTCGCGGCGGGGGACTTGTGAATGAGCAGTTCTTC. This chain connects TRBV18 to TRBJ2-1, with 7 positions matching TRBD2. The CDR3 consists of 14 residues. Germline V gene sequence: CDR1 KGHSH, CDR2 LQKENI. Trimming cost V 9 bases and J 7 bases; bases outside gene matches: 12.